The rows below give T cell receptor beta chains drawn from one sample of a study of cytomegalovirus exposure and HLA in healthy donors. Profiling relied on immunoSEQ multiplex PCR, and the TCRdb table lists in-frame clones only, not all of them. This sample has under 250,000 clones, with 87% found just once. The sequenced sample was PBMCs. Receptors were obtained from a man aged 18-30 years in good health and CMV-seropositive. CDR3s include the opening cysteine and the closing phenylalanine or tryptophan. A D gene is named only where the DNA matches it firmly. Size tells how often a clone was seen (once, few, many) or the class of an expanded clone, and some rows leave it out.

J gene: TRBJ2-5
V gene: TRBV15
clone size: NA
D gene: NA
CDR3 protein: CATSRDRRAGQETQYF
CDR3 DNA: TGTGCCACCAGCAGAGATAGGAGGGCAGGCCAAGAGACCCAGTACTTC

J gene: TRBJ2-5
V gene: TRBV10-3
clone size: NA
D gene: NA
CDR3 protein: CAISEGAVTQETQYF
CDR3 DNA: TGTGCCATCAGTGAGGGGGCGGTCACCCAAGAGACCCAGTACTTC

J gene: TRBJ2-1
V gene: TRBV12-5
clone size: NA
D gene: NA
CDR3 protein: CASGSPQGLAVADEQFF
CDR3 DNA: TGTGCTAGTGGTTCCCCACAGGGGTTAGCGGTGGCAGATGAGCAGTTCTTC

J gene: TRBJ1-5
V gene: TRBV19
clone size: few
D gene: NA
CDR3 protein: CASSKQGNQPQHF
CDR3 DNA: TGTGCCAGTAGTAAGCAGGGCAATCAGCCCCAGCATTTT

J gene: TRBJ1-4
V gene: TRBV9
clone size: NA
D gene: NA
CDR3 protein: CASSVGGGNEKLFF
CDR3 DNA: TGTGCCAGCAGCGTAGGCGGGGGGAATGAAAAACTGTTTTTT

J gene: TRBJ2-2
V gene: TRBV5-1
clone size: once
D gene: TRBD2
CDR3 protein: CASSFAGGNTGELFF
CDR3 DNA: TGCGCCAGCAGCTTTGCGGGAGGAAACACCGGGGAGCTGTTTTTT

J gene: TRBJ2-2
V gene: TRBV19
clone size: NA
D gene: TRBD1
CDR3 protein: CASHDRGRVTGELFF
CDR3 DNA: TGTGCCAGTCATGACAGGGGTAGGGTCACCGGGGAGCTGTTTTTT

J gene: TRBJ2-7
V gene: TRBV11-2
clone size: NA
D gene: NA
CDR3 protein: CASSLAVGQRGYEQYF
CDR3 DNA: TGTGCCAGCAGCTTAGCGGTCGGCCAAAGGGGCTACGAGCAGTACTTC

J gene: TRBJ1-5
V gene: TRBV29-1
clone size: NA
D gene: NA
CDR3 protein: CSAVDPRERGQPQHF
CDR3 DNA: TGCAGCGCTGTAGATCCGAGGGAACGGGGTCAGCCCCAGCATTTT

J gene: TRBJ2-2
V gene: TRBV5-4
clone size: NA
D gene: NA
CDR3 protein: CASSFRGENGELFF
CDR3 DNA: TGTGCCAGCAGCTTCAGGGGTGAAAACGGGGAGCTGTTTTTT

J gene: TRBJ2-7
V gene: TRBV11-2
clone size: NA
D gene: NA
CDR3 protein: CASSLGVGGEQYF
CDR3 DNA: TGTGCCAGCAGCTTAGGGGTGGGAGGCGAGCAGTACTTC

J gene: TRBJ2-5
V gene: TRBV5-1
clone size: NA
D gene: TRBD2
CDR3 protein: CASRPGTSAETQYF
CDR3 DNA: TGCGCCAGCAGACCCGGGACTAGCGCGGAGACCCAGTACTTC

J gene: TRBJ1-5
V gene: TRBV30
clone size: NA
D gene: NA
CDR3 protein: CAWSVAGIGDQPQHF
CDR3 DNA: TGTGCCTGGAGTGTGGCGGGAATAGGGGATCAGCCCCAGCATTTT

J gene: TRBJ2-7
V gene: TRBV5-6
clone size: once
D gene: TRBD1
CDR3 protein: CASSFGTGGAEQYF
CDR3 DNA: TGTGCCAGCAGCTTCGGGACAGGGGGCGCCGAGCAGTACTTC

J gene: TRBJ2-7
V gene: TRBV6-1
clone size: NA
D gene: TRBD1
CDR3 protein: CASSPGQEPYEQYF
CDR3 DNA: TGTGCCAGCAGTCCGGGACAGGAGCCCTACGAGCAGTACTTC

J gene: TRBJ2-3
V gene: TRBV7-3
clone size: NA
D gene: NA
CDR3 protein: CASSLNGGRMGTDTQYF
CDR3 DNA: TGTGCCAGCAGCTTAAATGGTGGGAGGATGGGCACAGATACGCAGTATTTT

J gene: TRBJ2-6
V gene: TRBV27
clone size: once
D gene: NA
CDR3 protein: CASSRIFRSGANVLTF
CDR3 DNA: TGTGCCAGCAGTAGGATCTTTCGCTCTGGGGCCAACGTCCTGACTTTC

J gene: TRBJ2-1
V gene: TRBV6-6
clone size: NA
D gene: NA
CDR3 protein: CASSYEGPYNEQFF
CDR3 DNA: TGTGCCAGCAGTTACGAGGGACCCTACAATGAGCAGTTCTTC

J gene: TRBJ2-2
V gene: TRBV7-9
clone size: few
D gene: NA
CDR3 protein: CASSGSLRPGELFF
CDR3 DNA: TGTGCCAGCAGCGGGTCTCTCCGGCCCGGGGAGCTGTTTTTT

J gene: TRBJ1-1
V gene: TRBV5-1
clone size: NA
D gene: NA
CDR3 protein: CASSLGVRGNTEAFF
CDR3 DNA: TGCGCCAGCAGCTTGGGAGTTCGCGGGAACACTGAAGCTTTCTTT

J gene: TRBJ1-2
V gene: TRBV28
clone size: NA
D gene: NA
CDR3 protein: CASRPIVANYGYTF
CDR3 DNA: TGTGCCAGCAGACCAATTGTGGCTAACTATGGCTACACCTTC

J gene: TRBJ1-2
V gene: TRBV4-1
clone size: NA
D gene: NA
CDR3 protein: CASSQDGSGANYGYTF
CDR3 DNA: TGCGCCAGCAGCCAAGATGGTTCAGGGGCTAACTATGGCTACACCTTC

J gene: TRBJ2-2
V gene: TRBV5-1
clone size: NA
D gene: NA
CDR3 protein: CASSLDLGTGELFF
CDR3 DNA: TGCGCCAGCAGCTTGGATTTAGGGACCGGGGAGCTGTTTTTT

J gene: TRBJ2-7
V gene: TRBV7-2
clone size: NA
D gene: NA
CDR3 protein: CASSSRTAYEQYF
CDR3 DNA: TGTGCCAGCAGCTCCCGGACAGCCTACGAGCAGTACTTC

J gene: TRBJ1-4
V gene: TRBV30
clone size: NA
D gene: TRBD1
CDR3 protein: CAWTGGDRVNEKLFF
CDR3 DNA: TGTGCCTGGACAGGGGGGGACAGGGTCAATGAAAAACTGTTTTTT

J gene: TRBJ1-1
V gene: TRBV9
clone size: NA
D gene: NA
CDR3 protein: CASSPRAGNTEAFF
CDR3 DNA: TGTGCCAGCAGCCCCCGAGCCGGGAACACTGAAGCTTTCTTT

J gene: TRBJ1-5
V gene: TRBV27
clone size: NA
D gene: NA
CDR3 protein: CASNPTGSNQPQHF
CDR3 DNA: TGTGCCAGCAATCCCACAGGGTCCAATCAGCCCCAGCATTTT

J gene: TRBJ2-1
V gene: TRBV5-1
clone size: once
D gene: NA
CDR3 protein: CASGNPDTDAYNEQFF
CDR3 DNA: TGCGCCAGCGGTAACCCGGACACGGATGCCTACAATGAGCAGTTCTTC

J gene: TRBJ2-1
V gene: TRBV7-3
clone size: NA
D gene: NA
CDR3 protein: CASSFGSGSYNEQFF
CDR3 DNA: TGTGCCAGCAGCTTTGGTAGCGGCTCATACAATGAGCAGTTCTTC

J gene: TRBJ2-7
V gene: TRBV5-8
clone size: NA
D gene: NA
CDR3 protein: CASSLRTVTARGSYEQYF
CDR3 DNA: TGTGCCAGCAGCTTGAGGACCGTGACGGCGAGAGGCTCCTACGAGCAGTACTTC

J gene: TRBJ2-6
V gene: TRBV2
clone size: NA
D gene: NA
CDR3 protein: CASSLAGRGTGANVLTF
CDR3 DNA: TGTGCCAGCAGCCTGGCGGGCAGGGGCACTGGGGCCAACGTCCTGACTTTC

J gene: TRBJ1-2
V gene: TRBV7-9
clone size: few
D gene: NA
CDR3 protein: CASSSGELMNGYTF
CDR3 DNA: TGTGCCAGCAGCTCTGGGGAGTTAATGAATGGCTACACCTTC

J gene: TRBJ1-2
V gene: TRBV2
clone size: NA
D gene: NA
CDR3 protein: CASSEGQSPNYGYTF
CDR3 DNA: TGTGCCAGCAGTGAAGGGCAGTCCCCTAACTATGGCTACACCTTC

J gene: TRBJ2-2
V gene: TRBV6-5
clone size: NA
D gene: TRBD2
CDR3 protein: CASSSRGVSPTGELFF
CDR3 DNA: TGTGCCAGCAGTTCGCGGGGGGTTAGCCCCACCGGGGAGCTGTTTTTT

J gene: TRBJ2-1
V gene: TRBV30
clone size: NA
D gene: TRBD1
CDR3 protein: CAWSVLDRRYNEQFF
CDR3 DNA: TGTGCCTGGAGTGTACTGGACAGGCGCTACAATGAGCAGTTCTTC

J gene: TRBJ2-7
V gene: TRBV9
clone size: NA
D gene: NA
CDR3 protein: CASSASTTYEQYF
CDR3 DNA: TGTGCCAGCAGCGCTAGCACAACCTACGAGCAGTACTTC